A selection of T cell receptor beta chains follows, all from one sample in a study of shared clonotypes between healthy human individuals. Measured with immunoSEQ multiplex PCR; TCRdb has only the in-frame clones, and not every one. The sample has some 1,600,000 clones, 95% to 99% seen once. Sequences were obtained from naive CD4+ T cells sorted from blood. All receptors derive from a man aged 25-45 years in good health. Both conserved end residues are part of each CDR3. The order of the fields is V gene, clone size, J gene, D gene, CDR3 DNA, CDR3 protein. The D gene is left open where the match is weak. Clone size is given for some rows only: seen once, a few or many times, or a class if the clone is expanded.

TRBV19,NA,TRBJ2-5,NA,TGTGCCAGTAGTGAGGGCAGGGGCTTACAGACCCAGTACTTC,CASSEGRGLQTQYF
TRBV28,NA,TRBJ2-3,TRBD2,TGTGCCAGCAGGCAGCTAGCGGGAGGCACAGATACGCAGTATTTT,CASRQLAGGTDTQYF
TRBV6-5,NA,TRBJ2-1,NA,TGTGCCAGCAGTTACTTCGGGGGTCTGTCCAATGAGCAGTTCTTC,CASSYFGGLSNEQFF
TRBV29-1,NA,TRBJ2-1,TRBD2,TGCAGCGTTGATAAGGTACGGGAGGGGTACAATGAGCAGTTCTTC,CSVDKVREGYNEQFF
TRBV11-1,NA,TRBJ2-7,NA,TGTGCCAGCAGCTTAGCTGCACAGGGTTCCTACGAGCAGTACTTC,CASSLAAQGSYEQYF
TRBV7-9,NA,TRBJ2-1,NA,TGTGCCAGCAGCTCCCGGGGGGCCCACAATGAGCAGTTCTTC,CASSSRGAHNEQFF
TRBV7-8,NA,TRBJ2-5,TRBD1,TGTGCCAGCAGTCTCGACAGGGGAGCGAGTGAGACCCAGTACTTC,CASSLDRGASETQYF
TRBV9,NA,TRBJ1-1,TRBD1,TGTGCCAGCAGCAAAGCCCCCACAGGGGGCGGGGGTGAAGCTTTCTTT,CASSKAPTGGGGEAFF
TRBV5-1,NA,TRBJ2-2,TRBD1,TGCGCCGCCGCTAAACCTGAACAGGGGGCAGCCGGGGAGCTGTTTTTT,CAAAKPEQGAAGELFF
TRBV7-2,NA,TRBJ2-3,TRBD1,TGTGCCAGCAGCTCTTCGGGACAGCCCACAGATACGCAGTATTTT,CASSSSGQPTDTQYF
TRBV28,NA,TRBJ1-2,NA,TGTGCCAGCAGTTTCCCGGCCCCGAACGACTATGGCTACACCTTC,CASSFPAPNDYGYTF
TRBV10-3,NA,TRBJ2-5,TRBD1,TGTGCCATCAGTACCTCAGGGGGCCAAGAGACCCAGTACTTC,CAISTSGGQETQYF
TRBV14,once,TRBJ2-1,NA,TGTGCCAGCAGCCCTGGGCTCAACGGGCCCTACAATGAGCAGTTCTTC,CASSPGLNGPYNEQFF
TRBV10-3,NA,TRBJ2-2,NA,TGTGCCATCATGCCCGGGGTCGGGAACACCGGGGAGCTGTTTTTT,CAIMPGVGNTGELFF
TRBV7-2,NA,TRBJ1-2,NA,TGTGCCACCAGGGGCGCAAGTGGCTACACCTTC,CATRGASGYTF
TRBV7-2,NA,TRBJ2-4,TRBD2,TGTGCCAGCAGCCCCGGGACTAGCGGGAAGAACATTCAGTACTTC,CASSPGTSGKNIQYF
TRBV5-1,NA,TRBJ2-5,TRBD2,TGCGCCAGCAGCCTCTCGGGACTAGCGGGAGGGCCTATCCAAGAGACCCAGTACTTC,CASSLSGLAGGPIQETQYF
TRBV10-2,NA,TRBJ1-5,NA,TGCGCCAGCAGCGAGCCTACAAATCAGCCCCAGCATTTT,CASSEPTNQPQHF
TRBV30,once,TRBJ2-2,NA,TGTGCCTGGGGCGGGGTCCGGGCCGGGGAGCTGTTTTTT,CAWGGVRAGELFF
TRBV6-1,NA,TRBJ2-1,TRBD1,TGTGCCAGCAGTGGTCCTGGGACAGGGGAGAGGGAGCAGTTCTTC,CASSGPGTGEREQFF
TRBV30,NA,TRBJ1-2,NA,TGTGCCTGGAGTGTGGCAGGAACCTATGGCTACACCTTC,CAWSVAGTYGYTF
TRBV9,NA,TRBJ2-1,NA,TGTGCCAGCAGCCCGACCACCCGCAATGAGCAGTTCTTC,CASSPTTRNEQFF
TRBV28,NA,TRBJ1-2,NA,TGTGCCAGCAGTTTTAGCCGGGCAGGCTCCCTCGGCTACACCTTC,CASSFSRAGSLGYTF
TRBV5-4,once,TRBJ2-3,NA,TGTGCCGGCAGGGGCTCCTCAGATACGCAGTATTTT,CAGRGSSDTQYF
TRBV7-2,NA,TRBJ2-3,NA,TGTGCCAGCAGCTTAGGTCAGGGGTCAGATACGCAGTATTTT,CASSLGQGSDTQYF
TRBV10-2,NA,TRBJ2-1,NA,TGCGCCAGCATGTTGAGCTCCTACAATGAGCAGTTCTTC,CASMLSSYNEQFF
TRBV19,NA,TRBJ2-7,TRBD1,TGTGCCAGTAGCCCTCGGGACAGGGTTGAGCAGTACTTC,CASSPRDRVEQYF
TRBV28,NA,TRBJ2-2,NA,TGTGCCAGCAGTTTTAAGGGGCAGGGAGGAACCGGGGAGCTGTTTTTT,CASSFKGQGGTGELFF
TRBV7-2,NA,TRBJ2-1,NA,TGTGCCAGCAGCTTAGAGGGAGCTTACCGCGATGAGCAGTTCTTC,CASSLEGAYRDEQFF
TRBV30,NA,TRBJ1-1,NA,TGTGCCTGGGCAATAACGAGGGTCTTGAACACTGAAGCTTTCTTT,CAWAITRVLNTEAFF
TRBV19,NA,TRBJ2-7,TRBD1,TGTGCCAGTAGTCCAACAGGGGGCGCGGGCCACGAGCAGTACTTC,CASSPTGGAGHEQYF